The 16 T cell receptor beta chains reported below all come from one sample, sequenced in a study of blood T cell repertoires in COVID-19. Generated by immunoSEQ multiplex PCR, the TCRdb table keeps only in-frame clones and is missing some. Found here are about 220,000 clones, approximately 84% of them singletons; the top ten hold roughly 2.3%. Sequences were obtained from peripheral blood. Source of these receptors: a woman aged 60-75 years with acute or convalescent COVID-19.

The chain combines TRBV3-1 (or the pseudogene TRBV3-2) with TRBJ1-2; D is perhaps TRBD1 (5 bases). Looked up from germline, CDR1 is LGHDT and CDR2 is YNNKEL (reference sequence). Trimming pared 5 bases from V and 2 bases from J, leaving 18 bases between. CDR3 length: 16 residues. As DNA, the CDR3 is TGTGCCAGCAGCTTTTTGGGGGGACGACCAAACTATGGCTACACCTTC. Protein: CASSFLGGRPNYGYTF.

The CDR3 DNA follows: TGTGCCTGGAGTGTACTAGGACTAGCGGGGGGACAGAACACCGGGGAGCTGTTTTTT. This encodes CAWSVLGLAGGQNTGELFF. The rearrangement joins TRBV30 to TRBJ2-2, with 14 bases that match TRBD2. Germline-derived CDR1 and CDR2 are GTSNPN and SVGIG (reference sequence). The CDR3 length is 19 residues. V was pared by 0 bases and J by 1 base, with 7 bases of the junction left unmatched.

V gene TRBV24-1 combines with J gene TRBJ2-4; D is perhaps TRBD1 (6 bases). V shed 4 bases and J shed 11 bases, with 14 bases lying between them. The CDR3 is 13 amino acids. Germline CDR1 KGHDR, CDR2 SFDVKD. CDR3 in amino acids: CATSDSSTGVQYF. The CDR3 DNA follows: TGTGCCACCAGTGACTCGTCGACAGGTGTTCAGTACTTC.

The rearrangement joins TRBV11-2 to TRBJ1-1; 11 bases line up with TRBD1. Germline lookup yields CDR1 SGHAT and CDR2 FQNNGV. The CDR3 consists of 17 residues. Losses at the gene ends were 5 bases for V and 0 bases for J; bases not matched to a gene: 8. The CDR3 sequence is CASSALRGQGVNTEAFF. DNA of the CDR3: TGTGCCAGCAGCGCCCTCCGGGGACAGGGGGTGAACACTGAAGCTTTCTTT.

The V gene is TRBV7-9, the J gene TRBJ2-7, with a tentative D call TRBD2 (5 bases). The V end was cut by 1 base, the J end by 6 bases, with 10 bases between. CDR3 size: 13 residues. Germline lookup yields CDR1 SEHNR and CDR2 FQNEAQ (reference sequence). DNA for the CDR3: TGTGCCAGCAGCTTAGGAGGACTTGGCGAGCAGTACTTC. Translated: CASSLGGLGEQYF.

This sequence joins TRBV15 and TRBJ1-2; D is unresolved. Germline loops: CDR1 LNHNV, CDR2 YYDKDF (reference sequence). The CDR3 is made up of 14 amino acids. Trimming took off 0 bases at V and 4 bases at J, with 9 bases between the two ends. CDR3 bases: TGTGCCACCAGCAGAGATTTGGGCCCCTATGGCTACACCTTC. Residues: CATSRDLGPYGYTF.

The chain employs TRBV28 and TRBJ2-5; TRBD2 agrees at 13 bases. The CDR3 contains 15 residues. CDR1 is MDHEN, CDR2 SYDVKM, per germline. The ends lost 4 bases at V and 6 bases at J; junction bases unmatched: 5. CDR3 DNA sequence: TGTGCCAGCAGTTCGCGGACTAGCGGGGGTCAGACCCAGTACTTC. Its protein is CASSSRTSGGQTQYF.

CDR3 protein: CASRRTSGGPGETQYF. The CDR3, as DNA: TGCGCCAGCAGACGGACTAGCGGGGGGCCCGGAGAGACCCAGTACTTC. This chain connects TRBV5-1 to TRBJ2-5, with TRBD2 matching over 14 bases. V lost 5 bases, J lost 4 bases, and 7 bases stayed unmatched. Germline assignment: CDR1 SGHRS and CDR2 YFSETQ. There are 16 residues in the CDR3.

This rearrangement joins TRBV7-9 to TRBJ2-7, with 7 bases fitting TRBD2. Trimming cost V 5 bases and J 7 bases; bases outside gene matches: 8. Germline assignment: CDR1 SEHNR and CDR2 FQNEAQ (reference sequence). The CDR3 extends over 13 amino acids. The CDR3 reads CASSTQIGGEQYF. CDR3 in DNA: TGTGCCAGCAGCACCCAGATCGGGGGGGAGCAGTACTTC.

The gene calls are TRBV19 and TRBJ1-5; 11 positions agree with TRBD1. With V trimmed by 2 bases and J by 4 bases, 7 bases remained unmatched. This CDR3 contains 17 residues. Germline values: CDR1 LNHDA, CDR2 SQIVND (reference sequence). This CDR3 reads CASSITRTGGRNQPQHF. In nucleotides, the CDR3 is TGTGCCAGTAGTATAACCCGGACAGGGGGCAGGAATCAGCCCCAGCATTTT. The full variable domain, rest sourced from reference TRBV19 and TRBJ1-5, is DGGITQSPKYLFRKEGQNVTLSCEQNLNHDAMYWYRQDPGQGLRLIYYSQIVNDFQKGDIAEGYSVSREKKESFPLTVTSAQKNPTAFYLCASSITRTGGRNQPQHFGDGTRLSIL.

V usage is TRBV12-5 and J usage is TRBJ2-7, with D possibly matching TRBD1 (7 bases). From germline, CDR1 is LGHNT and CDR2 FRNRAP. With 7 bases removed from V and 2 bases from J, the gap between germline ends came to 21 bases. There are 16 residues in the CDR3. The CDR3: CASVLQGGFVTYEQYF. The CDR3 DNA reads TGTGCTAGTGTCTTGCAGGGGGGTTTTGTAACCTACGAGCAGTACTTC.

The chain joins TRBV28 to TRBJ2-7, with D possibly matching TRBD1 (7 bases). CDR3 length: 14 amino acids. Germline loops: CDR1 MDHEN, CDR2 SYDVKM. V dropped 3 bases and J dropped 1 base, with 10 bases sitting between them. The CDR3: CASSLAGQSYEQYF. As DNA, the CDR3 is TGTGCCAGCAGTTTGGCGGGACAGTCCTACGAGCAGTACTTC.

V usage is TRBV4-3 and J usage is TRBJ2-5, with 8 bases that match TRBD2. The CDR3 consists of 14 residues. CDR1 and CDR2 from the germline V gene are LGHNA and YSLEER. V shed 3 bases, J shed 4 bases, and the junction held 4 bases outside the gene matches. The CDR3 DNA follows: TGCGCCAGCAGCCAGGGACTAGGCGGAGAGACCCAGTACTTC. It specifies CASSQGLGGETQYF.

The chain is built from TRBV29-1 and TRBJ1-1, with D possibly matching TRBD1 (5 bases). V was trimmed by 0 bases and J by 11 bases, leaving 16 bases between them. The CDR3 runs to 13 residues. Germline lookup yields CDR1 SQVTM and CDR2 ANQGSEA. The DNA of the CDR3 is TGCAGCGTTGAAGACCGGCAGGGCCTTGGGGCTTTCTTT. Its protein is CSVEDRQGLGAFF.

The V and J genes are TRBV19 and TRBJ1-2; D possibly corresponds to TRBD1 (5 bases). Germline CDR1 LNHDA, CDR2 SQIVND (reference sequence). The CDR3 consists of 16 residues. V lost 6 bases and J 3 bases, leaving 20 bases between the germline ends. The CDR3 loop reads CASRTNPGGIDYGYTF. The CDR3 region has the DNA TGTGCCAGTAGGACCAACCCTGGGGGGATAGACTATGGCTACACCTTC.

The chain combines TRBV4-3 with TRBJ1-2; maybe TRBD1 (6 bases). CDR1 and CDR2 from the germline V gene are LGHNA and YSLEER. V lost 3 bases and J lost 3, with 14 bases in between. CDR3 size: 15 residues. The CDR3 DNA is TGCGCCAGCAGCCAGGGGACACTCAGTTACTATGGCTACACCTTC. Translating gives CASSQGTLSYYGYTF.